This T cell receptor (beta chain) was sequenced for a study of shared clonotypes between healthy human individuals. The wider study: Three plates were used per donor for CD4 naive, three for CD4 memory, two for CD8 naive and one for CD8 memory.

Here immunoSEQ multiplex PCR was the method, and the copy in TCRdb shows in-frame clones only, minus some. The table records around 690,000 clones, about nine tenths of them present only once. CDR1 is KGHSH and CDR2 is LQKENI in the germline V gene. The germline V and J ends were trimmed by 0 bases and 4 bases, with 6 bases remaining between them. The CDR3 loop spans 13 amino acids. The chain has TRBV18 and TRBJ2-5; no firm D call. The material sequenced was memory CD8+ T cells from PBMCs. The subset here: CD45RO+ cells pooled with CCR7-negative TemRA cells. This sequence originates from a man aged 18 to 29 in good health. Some clones in this sample may be carry-over from other donors' samples. This CDR3 is CASSPPIGETQYF. The CDR3, as DNA: TGTGCCAGCTCACCACCTATAGGAGAGACCCAGTACTTC.